Presented here are 7 T cell receptor beta chains from one specimen sequenced in a study of beta chain features in type 1 diabetes. Isolated RNA was reverse transcribed in full, so expressed TCRB transcripts were sequenced. Using immunoSEQ multiplex PCR, the repertoire was profiled, and TCRdb retains in-frame clones only, with some absent. The sample records around 21,000 clones, about 50% being singletons. Material for sequencing was stem cell memory CD4+ T cells from blood. All receptors derive from a young man in good health.

This sequence joins TRBV9 and TRBJ2-3; tentative D call: TRBD2 (6 bases). The CDR3 extends over 15 amino acids. V was shortened by 5 bases and J by 8 bases, with 21 bases between the two germline ends. Germline values: CDR1 SGDLS, CDR2 YYNGEE. CDR3 nucleotide sequence: TGTGCCAGCAGTGCCGGGGGTCGAGATGGTGGTACGCAGTATTTT. Translating it yields CASSAGGRDGGTQYF. The full variable domain, its missing parts supplied by reference TRBV9 and TRBJ2-3, is DSGVTQTPKHLITATGQRVTLRCSPRSGDLSVYWYQQSLDQGLQFLIQYYNGEERAKGNILERFSAQQFPDLHSELNLSSLELGDSALYFCASSAGGRDGGTQYFGPGTRLTVL.

J is TRBJ2-3 and V is TRBV18, with 13 bases matching TRBD2. V gave up 6 bases and J gave up 7 bases; unmatched junction bases: 13. The CDR3 consists of 17 residues. In germline, CDR1 is KGHSH, CDR2 LQKENI. The CDR3 loop is CASSPGLAGVKQNTQYF. CDR3 coding DNA: TGTGCCAGCTCTCCCGGACTAGCGGGGGTTAAGCAGAATACGCAGTATTTT.

The chain has TRBV7-2 and TRBJ2-7; 8 nucleotides line up with TRBD1. Trimming took 5 bases from V and 5 from J; bases not matched to a gene: 5. Germline loops: CDR1 SGHTA, CDR2 FQGNSA. The CDR3 runs 13 residues. The CDR3: CASSPDRGNEQYF. The CDR3 nucleotides are TGTGCCAGCAGCCCTGACAGGGGAAACGAGCAGTACTTC.

This clone has a handful of counts. V is TRBV30 and J is TRBJ2-1, with D unresolved. Germline V gene lookup returns CDR1 GTSNPN and CDR2 SVGIG (reference sequence). V lost 8 bases, J lost 1 base, and 12 bases lay in between. The CDR3 length is 13 residues. The DNA for the CDR3 is TGTGCCAAAAACCAACTATCCTACAATGAGCAGTTCTTC. Its protein is CAKNQLSYNEQFF.

V usage is TRBV10-3 and J usage is TRBJ2-5; D remains unclear. The germline gives CDR1 ENHRY, CDR2 SYGVKD. The CDR3 has 13 amino acids. The V and J ends lost 4 bases and 7 bases respectively, with 13 bases between them. CDR3 protein: CAISGVAPGTQYF. CDR3 nucleotides: TGTGCCATCAGTGGCGTTGCCCCAGGGACCCAGTACTTC.

This clone was seen a handful of times. The chain recombines TRBV30 with TRBJ2-1; TRBD2 might be the D (5 bases). Between the trimmed V and J ends, which lost 3 bases and 6 bases, there was a span of 12 bases. CDR3 length: 13 residues. Per the germline V gene, CDR1 is GTSNPN and CDR2 is SVGIG (reference sequence). In DNA, the CDR3 is TGTGCCTGGAGCAGCGGTGGTGGCAATGAGCAGTTCTTC. It codes for CAWSSGGGNEQFF.

This clone has more than one count but fewer than ten. V is TRBV18 and J is TRBJ1-1, with D possibly TRBD1 on 6 matching bases. Germline assignment: CDR1 KGHSH and CDR2 LQKENI. There are 14 residues in the CDR3. Trimming removed 3 bases at V and 1 base at J, with 9 bases between. In nucleotides, the CDR3 is TGTGCCAGCTCACCGTGGACAGCGAACACTGAAGCTTTCTTT. The encoded protein is CASSPWTANTEAFF.